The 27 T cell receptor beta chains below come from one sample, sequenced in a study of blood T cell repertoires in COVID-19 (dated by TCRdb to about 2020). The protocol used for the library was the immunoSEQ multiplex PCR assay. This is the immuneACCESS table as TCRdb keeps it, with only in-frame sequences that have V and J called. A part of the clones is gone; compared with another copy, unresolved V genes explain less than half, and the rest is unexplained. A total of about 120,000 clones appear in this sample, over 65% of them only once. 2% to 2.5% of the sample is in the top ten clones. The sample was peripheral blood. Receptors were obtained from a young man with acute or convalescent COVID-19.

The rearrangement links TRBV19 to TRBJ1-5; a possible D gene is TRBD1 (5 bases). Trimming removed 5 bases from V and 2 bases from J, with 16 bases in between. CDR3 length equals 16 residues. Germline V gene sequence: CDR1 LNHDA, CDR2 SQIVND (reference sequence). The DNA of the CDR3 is TGTGCCAGTAGTCCGCGGGACTCCTGGGGCAATCAGCCCCAGCATTTT. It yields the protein CASSPRDSWGNQPQHF.

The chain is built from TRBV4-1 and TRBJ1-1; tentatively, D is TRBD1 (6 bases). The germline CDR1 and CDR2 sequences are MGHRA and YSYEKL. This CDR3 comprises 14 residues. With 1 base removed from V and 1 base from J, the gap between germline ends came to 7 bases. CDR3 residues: CASSQATGNTEAFF. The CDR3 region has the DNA TGCGCCAGCAGCCAAGCGACAGGGAACACTGAAGCTTTCTTT.

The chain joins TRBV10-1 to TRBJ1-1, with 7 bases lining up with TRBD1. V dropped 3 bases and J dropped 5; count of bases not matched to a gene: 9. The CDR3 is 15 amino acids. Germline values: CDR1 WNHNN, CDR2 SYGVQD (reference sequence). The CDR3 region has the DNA TGCGCCAGCAGTGAAACCAAGACAGGGTTAACTGAAGCTTTCTTT. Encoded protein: CASSETKTGLTEAFF.

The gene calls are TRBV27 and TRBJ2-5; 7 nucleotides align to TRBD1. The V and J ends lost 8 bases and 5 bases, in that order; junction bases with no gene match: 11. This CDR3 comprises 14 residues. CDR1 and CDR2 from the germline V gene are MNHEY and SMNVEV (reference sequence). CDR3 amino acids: CASAPPTGLETQYF. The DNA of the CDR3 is TGTGCCAGCGCCCCGCCGACAGGGTTGGAGACCCAGTACTTC.

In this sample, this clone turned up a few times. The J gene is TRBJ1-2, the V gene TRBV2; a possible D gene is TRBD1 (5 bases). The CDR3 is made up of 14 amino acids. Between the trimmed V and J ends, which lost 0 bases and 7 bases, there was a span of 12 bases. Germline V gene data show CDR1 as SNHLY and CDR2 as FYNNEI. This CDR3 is CASSEAEGMGGYTF. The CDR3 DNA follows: TGTGCCAGCAGTGAAGCGGAGGGGATGGGTGGCTACACCTTC.

CDR3 sequence (DNA): TGCGCCAGCAGCCAAGGACAGCTTAGCAATCAGCCCCAGCATTTT. Translated: CASSQGQLSNQPQHF. The chain carries TRBV4-1 and TRBJ1-5, with a weak D call TRBD1 (5 bases). There are 15 residues in the CDR3. The ends were cut back, 1 base at V and 0 bases at J, with 7 bases in the middle. Per germline, CDR1 MGHRA and CDR2 YSYEKL.

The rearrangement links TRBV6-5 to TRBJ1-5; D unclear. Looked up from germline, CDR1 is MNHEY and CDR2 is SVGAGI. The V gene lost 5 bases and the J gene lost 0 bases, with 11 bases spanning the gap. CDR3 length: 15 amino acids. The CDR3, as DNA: TGTGCCAGCAGTAGTGCGGGGAATAGCAATCAGCCCCAGCATTTT. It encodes CASSSAGNSNQPQHF.

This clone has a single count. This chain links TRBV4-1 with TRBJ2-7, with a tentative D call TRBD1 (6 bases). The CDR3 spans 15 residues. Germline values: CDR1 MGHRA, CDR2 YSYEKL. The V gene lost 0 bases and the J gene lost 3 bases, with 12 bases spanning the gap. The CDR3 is CASSQEPGHFYEQYF. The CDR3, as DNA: TGCGCCAGCAGCCAAGAACCGGGACACTTCTACGAGCAGTACTTC.

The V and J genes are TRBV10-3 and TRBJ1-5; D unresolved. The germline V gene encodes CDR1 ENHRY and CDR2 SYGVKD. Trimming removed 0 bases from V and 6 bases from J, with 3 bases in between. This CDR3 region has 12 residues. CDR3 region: CAISESGQPQHF. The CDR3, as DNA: TGTGCCATCAGTGAGTCCGGTCAGCCCCAGCATTTT.

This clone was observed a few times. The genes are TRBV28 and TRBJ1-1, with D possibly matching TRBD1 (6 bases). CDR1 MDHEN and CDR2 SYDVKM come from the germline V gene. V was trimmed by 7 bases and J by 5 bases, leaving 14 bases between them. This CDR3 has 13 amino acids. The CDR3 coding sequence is TGTGCCAGCATAACAGGGTTTAAAACTGAAGCTTTCTTT. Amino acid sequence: CASITGFKTEAFF.

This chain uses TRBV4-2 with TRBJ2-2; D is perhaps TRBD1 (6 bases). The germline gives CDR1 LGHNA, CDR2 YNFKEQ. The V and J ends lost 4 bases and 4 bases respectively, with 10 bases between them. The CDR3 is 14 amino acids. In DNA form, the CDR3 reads TGTGCCAGCAGCCCAGGGGTTTCCACCGGGGAGCTGTTTTTT. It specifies CASSPGVSTGELFF.

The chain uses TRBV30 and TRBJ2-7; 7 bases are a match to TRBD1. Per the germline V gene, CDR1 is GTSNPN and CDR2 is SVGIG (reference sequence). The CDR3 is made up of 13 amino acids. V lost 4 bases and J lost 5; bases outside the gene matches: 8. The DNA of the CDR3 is TGTGCCTGGAATAGACAGGGTTACCACGAGCAGTACTTC. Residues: CAWNRQGYHEQYF.

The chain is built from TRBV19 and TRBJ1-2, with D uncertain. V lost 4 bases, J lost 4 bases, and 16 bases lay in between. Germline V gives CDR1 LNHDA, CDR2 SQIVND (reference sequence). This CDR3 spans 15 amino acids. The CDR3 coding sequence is TGTGCCAGTAGTACGATCCCCCCAGGAAGCTATGGCTACACCTTC. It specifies CASSTIPPGSYGYTF.

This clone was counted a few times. CDR3 bases: TGTGCCAGCAGCAAAGTTGGGACTAGCGGGAGGATCAACAATGAGCAGTTCTTC. Translating gives CASSKVGTSGRINNEQFF. The V call is TRBV21-1, the J call TRBJ2-1; the DNA was not used to check the table's D call, TRBD2. TRBV21-1 counts as a pseudogene. The CDR3 runs 18 residues.

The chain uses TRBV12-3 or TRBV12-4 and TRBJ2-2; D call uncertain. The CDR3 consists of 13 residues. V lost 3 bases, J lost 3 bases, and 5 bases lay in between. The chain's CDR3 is CASSFRYTGELFF. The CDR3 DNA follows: TGTGCCAGCAGTTTTCGGTACACCGGGGAGCTGTTTTTT.

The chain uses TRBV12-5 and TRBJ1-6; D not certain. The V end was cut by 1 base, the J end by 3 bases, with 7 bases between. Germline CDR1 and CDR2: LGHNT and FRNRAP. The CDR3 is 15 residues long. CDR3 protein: CASGLAGNYNSPLHF. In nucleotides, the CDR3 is TGTGCTAGTGGTTTGGCAGGAAACTATAATTCACCCCTCCACTTT.

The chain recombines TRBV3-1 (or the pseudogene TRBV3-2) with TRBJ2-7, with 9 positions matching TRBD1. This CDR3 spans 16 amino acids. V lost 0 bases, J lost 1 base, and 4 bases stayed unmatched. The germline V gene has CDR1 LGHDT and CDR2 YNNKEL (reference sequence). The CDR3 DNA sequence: TGTGCCAGCAGCCAAGATTGGGGGACAGGGTCCTACGAGCAGTACTTC. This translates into CASSQDWGTGSYEQYF.

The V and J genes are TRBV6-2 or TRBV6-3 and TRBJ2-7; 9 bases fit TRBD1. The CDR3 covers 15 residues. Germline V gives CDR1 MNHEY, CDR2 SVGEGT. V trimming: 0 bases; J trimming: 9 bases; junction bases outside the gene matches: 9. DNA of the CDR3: TGTGCCAGCAGTTACTCGGTGGACAGGGGACGAGGGCAGTACGTC. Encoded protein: CASSYSVDRGRGQYV.

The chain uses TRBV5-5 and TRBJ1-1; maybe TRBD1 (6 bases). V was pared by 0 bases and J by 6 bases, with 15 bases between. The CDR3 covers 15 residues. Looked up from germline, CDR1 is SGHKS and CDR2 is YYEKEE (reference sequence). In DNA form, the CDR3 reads TGTGCCAGCAGCTTGGTGGGGGCCGGGGTCGCTGAAGCTTTCTTT. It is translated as CASSLVGAGVAEAFF.

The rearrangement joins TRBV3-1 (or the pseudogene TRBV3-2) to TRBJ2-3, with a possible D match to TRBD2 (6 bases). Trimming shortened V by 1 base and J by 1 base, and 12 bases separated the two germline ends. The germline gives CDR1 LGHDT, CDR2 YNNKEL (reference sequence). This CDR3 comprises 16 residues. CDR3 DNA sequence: TGTGCCAGCAGCCAAGTGACCGGGACTGGCACAGATACGCAGTATTTT. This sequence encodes CASSQVTGTGTDTQYF.

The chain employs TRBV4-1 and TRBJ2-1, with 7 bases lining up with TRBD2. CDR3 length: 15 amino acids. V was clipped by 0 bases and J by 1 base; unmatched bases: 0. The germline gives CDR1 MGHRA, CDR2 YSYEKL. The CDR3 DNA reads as TGCGCCAGCAGCCAAGAGCGGGAGTCCTACAATGAGCAGTTCTTC. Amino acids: CASSQERESYNEQFF.

The CDR3 here is CASSIVSGASYGYTF. CDR3 DNA: TGTGCCAGTAGTATTGTGTCAGGGGCAAGCTATGGCTACACCTTC. This chain joins TRBV19 and TRBJ1-2, with D possibly TRBD1 on 6 matching bases. This CDR3 is 15 amino acids long. Germline V lookup: CDR1 LNHDA, CDR2 SQIVND (reference sequence). The V and J ends lost 3 bases and 4 bases respectively, with 15 bases between them.

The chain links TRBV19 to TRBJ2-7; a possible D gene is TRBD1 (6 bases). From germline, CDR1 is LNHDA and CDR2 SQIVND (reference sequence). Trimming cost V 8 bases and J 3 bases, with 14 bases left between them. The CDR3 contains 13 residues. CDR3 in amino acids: CASLGQPDYEQYF. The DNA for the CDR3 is TGTGCCAGTCTTGGACAGCCTGACTACGAGCAGTACTTC. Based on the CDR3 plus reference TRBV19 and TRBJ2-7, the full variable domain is DGGITQSPKYLFRKEGQNVTLSCEQNLNHDAMYWYRQDPGQGLRLIYYSQIVNDFQKGDIAEGYSVSREKKESFPLTVTSAQKNPTAFYLCASLGQPDYEQYFGPGTRLTVT.

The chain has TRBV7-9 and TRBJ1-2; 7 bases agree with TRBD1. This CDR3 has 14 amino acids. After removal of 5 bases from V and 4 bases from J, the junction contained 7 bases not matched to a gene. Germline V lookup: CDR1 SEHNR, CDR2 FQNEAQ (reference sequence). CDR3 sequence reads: CASSLGQTLYGYTF. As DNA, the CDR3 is TGTGCCAGCAGCCTGGGACAGACTCTCTATGGCTACACCTTC.

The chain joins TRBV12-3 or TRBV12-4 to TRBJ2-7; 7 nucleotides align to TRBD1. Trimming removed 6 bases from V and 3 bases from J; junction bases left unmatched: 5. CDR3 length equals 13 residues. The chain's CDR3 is CASRRQGYYEQYF. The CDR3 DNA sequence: TGTGCCAGCAGGAGACAGGGTTACTACGAGCAGTACTTC.

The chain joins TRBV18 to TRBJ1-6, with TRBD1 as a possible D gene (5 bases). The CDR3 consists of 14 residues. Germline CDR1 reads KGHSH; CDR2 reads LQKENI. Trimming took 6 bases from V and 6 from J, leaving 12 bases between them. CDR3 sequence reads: CASSLRQTNSPLHF. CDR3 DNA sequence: TGTGCCAGCTCCCTCCGACAGACTAATTCACCCCTCCACTTT.

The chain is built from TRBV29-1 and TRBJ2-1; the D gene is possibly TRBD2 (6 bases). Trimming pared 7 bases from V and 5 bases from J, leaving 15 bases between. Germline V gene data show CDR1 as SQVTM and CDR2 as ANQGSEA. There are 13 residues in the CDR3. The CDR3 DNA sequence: TGCAGCGACAGAGCGGGTTGGAACAATGAGCAGTTCTTC. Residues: CSDRAGWNNEQFF.